These T cell receptor beta chains were read from a single sample in a study of post-analysis software for immune sequencing data. One entry per CDR3 protein results from TCRdb running MiXCR on the PCR reads. The profile shows about 540,000 distinct CDR3 sequences, roughly 34% of them singletons. The sample was blood. These receptor sequences come from a girl aged 2-17 years with multiple sclerosis. Both conserved end residues are part of each CDR3. Each record gives: D gene, J gene, clone size, V gene, CDR3 DNA, CDR3 protein. A D gene is named only where the DNA matches it firmly. Not every row has a clone size; where given, it reads once, few, many or a size class.

>TRBD2|TRBJ2-3|NA|TRBV7-3
TGTGCCAGCAGCTTAATCCCAGCGGGGAGCACAGATACGCAGTATTTT
CASSLIPAGSTDTQYF
>NA|TRBJ2-7|NA|TRBV5-1
TGCGCCAGCAGCTCCGACGGGTCCTACGAGCAGTACTTC
CASSSDGSYEQYF
>TRBD1|TRBJ1-1|NA|TRBV12-3/TRBV12-4
TGTGCCAGCAGTCCTACGCCGGGACAGGGGGCCCGTGAAGCTTTCTTT
CASSPTPGQGAREAFF
>NA|TRBJ1-2|NA|TRBV9
TGTGCCAGCAGCGTAGGAACCGGGATCGACTATGGCTACACCTTC
CASSVGTGIDYGYTF
>NA|TRBJ2-3|few|TRBV4-1
TGCGCCAGCAGCCAGGATACGGGGACAGATACGCAGTATTTT
CASSQDTGTDTQYF
>NA|TRBJ2-3|NA|TRBV7-9
TGTGCCAGCAGCTTAGCAGGCCCCGGCGGTCCAGATACGCAGTATTTT
CASSLAGPGGPDTQYF
>TRBD1|TRBJ2-7|NA|TRBV6-2/TRBV6-3
TGTGCCAGCAGTTACTCCTGGACAGGGGGTAACTCCTACGAGCAGTACTTC
CASSYSWTGGNSYEQYF
>NA|TRBJ1-1|NA|TRBV20-1
TGCAGTGCAACACAGGGCCTTGAAGCTTTCTTT
CSATQGLEAFF
>NA|TRBJ2-5|few|TRBV24-1
TGTGCCACCAGTGATTGGGACCAAGAGACCCAGTACTTC
CATSDWDQETQYF
>NA|TRBJ2-5|NA|TRBV5-1
TGCGCCAGCATCGAGGCACCAGATCTCCGAGAGACCCAGTACTTC
CASIEAPDLRETQYF
>NA|TRBJ2-7|NA|TRBV2
TGTGCCAGCAGTGTCCTTTACGAGCAGTACTTC
CASSVLYEQYF
>NA|TRBJ2-7|few|TRBV2
TGTGCCAGCGGAGGGGGCGAGCAGTACTTC
CASGGGEQYF
>NA|TRBJ2-5|NA|TRBV5-1
TGTGCCAGCAGAGTTAAGGGGTCTTCAGAGACCCAGTACTTC
CASRVKGSSETQYF
>NA|TRBJ2-3|few|TRBV5-1
TGCGCCAGCAGCTCGACTACTAGCACAGATACGCAGTATTTT
CASSSTTSTDTQYF
>NA|TRBJ1-2|few|TRBV4-1
TGCGCCAGCAGCCAAACAGGAAACCGAAATGGCTACACCTTC
CASSQTGNRNGYTF
>NA|TRBJ1-1|NA|TRBV20-1
TGCAGTGCTCGAGACGGAGCCTCGAACACTGAAGCTTTCTTT
CSARDGASNTEAFF
>NA|TRBJ1-1|once|TRBV14
TGTGCCAGCAGCCAACAGGGGATCCCTGAAGCTTTCTTT
CASSQQGIPEAFF
>TRBD1|TRBJ2-3|few|TRBV15
TGTGCCACCAGCAGGACAGGGGGAGGGGGCACAGATACGCAGTATTTT
CATSRTGGGGTDTQYF
>NA|TRBJ2-5|few|TRBV20-1
TGCAGTACTAGAACAGTACAAGAGACCCAGTACTTC
CSTRTVQETQYF
>TRBD1|TRBJ2-7|NA|TRBV4-1
TGCGCCAGCAGCCAAGTAGGAGGGACAGGGATAACCTACGAGCAGTACTTC
CASSQVGGTGITYEQYF
>TRBD1|TRBJ1-2|NA|TRBV11-2
TGTGCCAGCAGCCCGGTACAGGGGAACCATGGCTACACCTTC
CASSPVQGNHGYTF
>NA|TRBJ2-7|few|TRBV6-1
TGTGCCAGCAGTGAAGGAGGGGGGGGAGAGCAGTACTTC
CASSEGGGGEQYF
>NA|TRBJ2-7|NA|TRBV7-8
TGTGCCAGCAGCAGCCGGGACTTCACCTACGAGCAGTACTTC
CASSSRDFTYEQYF
>TRBD2|TRBJ2-3|NA|TRBV20-1
TGCAGTGCTTACGGGGGGGGGAGGGATACGCAGTATTTT
CSAYGGGRDTQYF
>NA|TRBJ1-6|many|TRBV12-3/TRBV12-4
TGTGCCAGCAGTCTCCAACAGGAAACACCCCTCCACTTT
CASSLQQETPLHF
>NA|TRBJ2-5|few|TRBV3-1
TGTGCCACCATTCAACAGGGAGTAGGAGAGACCCAGTACTTC
CATIQQGVGETQYF
>NA|TRBJ1-1|few|TRBV29-1
TGCAGCGTTGAAGGTTTAACAGGGACGGTCACTGAAGCTTTCTTT
CSVEGLTGTVTEAFF
>TRBD1|TRBJ1-6|few|TRBV9
TGTGCCAGCAGCGTGACAGGGGGCGGTAATTCACCCCTCCACTTT
CASSVTGGGNSPLHF
>NA|TRBJ2-3|NA|TRBV20-1
TGCAGTGCTAGTACGGGCGGGATGGCGGGGAGCACAGATACGCAGTATTTT
CSASTGGMAGSTDTQYF
>NA|TRBJ2-5|NA|TRBV5-1
TGCGCCAGCAGCAGCTGGACTTCGCCCCAAGGGGGGCCCCAGTACTTC
CASSSWTSPQGGPQYF
>NA|TRBJ1-2|NA|TRBV7-9
TGTGCCAGCAGCTTAGCGCTGCACAGGGGCTACACCTTC
CASSLALHRGYTF
>NA|TRBJ1-2|NA|TRBV20-1
TGCAGTGCTAGAGCAGAGGGGGGATTCTCCTATGGCTACACCTTC
CSARAEGGFSYGYTF
>NA|TRBJ1-4|NA|TRBV6-1
TGTGCCAGCAGAACAACAGGGAGTACGGAAAAACTGTTTTTT
CASRTTGSTEKLFF
>TRBD2|TRBJ2-5|few|TRBV9
TGTGCCAGCAGCTCTGGACTAGCGGGGTCGTACCAAGAGACCCAGTACTTC
CASSSGLAGSYQETQYF
>TRBD1|TRBJ2-7|NA|TRBV5-1
TGCGCCAGCAGCATTATAACCGGGACAGGGTCCAACGAGCAGTACTTC
CASSIITGTGSNEQYF
>NA|TRBJ2-7|NA|TRBV6-5
TGTGCCAGCAGTTACTCGAAAGGATACGAGCAGTACTTC
CASSYSKGYEQYF
>TRBD2|TRBJ2-1|few|TRBV6-6
TGTGCCAGCAATAATCGGGGGGGCGAGTACAATGAGCAGTTCTTC
CASNNRGGEYNEQFF
>NA|TRBJ1-4|few|TRBV9
TGTGCCAGCAGCGCAGGACAGCGCCTTAATGAAAAACTGTTTTTT
CASSAGQRLNEKLFF
>NA|TRBJ1-2|NA|TRBV4-1
TGCGCCAGCAGCCAAGTCGCCCCCACTCGCTATGGCTACACCTTC
CASSQVAPTRYGYTF
>NA|TRBJ1-2|NA|TRBV9
TGTGCCAGCAGCGTAGACGCTAACGCTAACTATGGCTACACCTTC
CASSVDANANYGYTF
>NA|TRBJ2-7|few|TRBV5-1
TGCGCCAGCAGCTTGGAAGGGGGTGCGGGAAGCTACGAGCAGTACTTC
CASSLEGGAGSYEQYF
>TRBD2|TRBJ2-3|few|TRBV14
TGTGCCAGCAGCCCCAGAGTAGCGGGATCCACAGATACGCAGTATTTT
CASSPRVAGSTDTQYF
>NA|TRBJ2-1|NA|TRBV24-1
TGTGCCACCAGTGATTTTGTGGGGGGCGCTTTCAATGAGCAGTTCTTC
CATSDFVGGAFNEQFF
>NA|TRBJ2-1|NA|TRBV6-5
TGTGCCAGTATGCCCCGGAGAGCTTCCCCCAATGAGCAGTTCTTC
CASMPRRASPNEQFF
>NA|TRBJ2-7|NA|TRBV27
TGTGCCAGCAGTTTCGCTCCGAGGGGGTACGAGCAGTACTTC
CASSFAPRGYEQYF
>NA|TRBJ1-2|NA|TRBV4-2
TGTGCCAGCAGCGCCAGCCCCCAGAGATATGGCTACACCTTC
CASSASPQRYGYTF
>TRBD2|TRBJ2-5|few|TRBV13
TGTGCCAGCAGCTACGGGACTAGCGGGGGCCCGGGTCGAGCGACCCAGTACTTC
CASSYGTSGGPGRATQYF
>NA|TRBJ2-3|few|TRBV20-1
TGCAGTGCCCCCAGGAAGGCGCAGTATTTT
CSAPRKAQYF
>TRBD1|TRBJ2-5|NA|TRBV12-3/TRBV12-4
TGTGCCAGCAGTACCGGGACAGCTCACCAAGAGACCCAGTACTTC
CASSTGTAHQETQYF
>NA|TRBJ2-7|few|TRBV13
TGTGCCAGCAGCTTAAGGGGGGCGGTGTCCTACGAGCAGTACTTC
CASSLRGAVSYEQYF
>TRBD2|TRBJ2-7|once|TRBV15
TGTGCCACCAGCAGCGGACTAGCGCTTTACAATGAGCAGTACTTC
CATSSGLALYNEQYF
>TRBD1|TRBJ1-2|NA|TRBV4-1
TGCGCCAGCAGCCAAGTCCAGGGGGCCTTCTATGGCTACACCTTC
CASSQVQGAFYGYTF
>NA|TRBJ1-5|NA|TRBV29-1
TGCAGCGTTGAAGAGTCTGGGGGTCAGCCCCAGCATTTT
CSVEESGGQPQHF
>TRBD1|TRBJ1-2|NA|TRBV13
TGTGCCAGCAGGCGCCGGGACAGCAACTATGGCTACACCTTC
CASRRRDSNYGYTF
>NA|TRBJ2-1|few|TRBV11-2
TGTGCCAGCAGCTTAGCAGGGGCCCTAGCCTACAATGAGCAGTTCTTC
CASSLAGALAYNEQFF
>NA|TRBJ1-2|NA|TRBV20-1
TGCAGTGCTAGAGCTGGTCCCAACTATGGCTACACCTTC
CSARAGPNYGYTF
>NA|TRBJ1-2|few|TRBV3-1
TGTGCCAGCAGCCAGACAAGCGGGGCGGTCTATGGCTACACCTTC
CASSQTSGAVYGYTF
>NA|TRBJ2-7|few|TRBV7-3
TGTGCCAGCAGCATTAATAGATACAACGAGCAGTACTTC
CASSINRYNEQYF
>NA|TRBJ1-2|once|TRBV2
TGTGCCGGCAGTCTCACCGGGACTCAAGGGAACTATGGCTACACCTTC
CAGSLTGTQGNYGYTF
>NA|TRBJ1-1|few|TRBV6-5
TGTGCCAGCAGTTACAACGGGGGCATGAACACTGAAGCTTTCTTT
CASSYNGGMNTEAFF